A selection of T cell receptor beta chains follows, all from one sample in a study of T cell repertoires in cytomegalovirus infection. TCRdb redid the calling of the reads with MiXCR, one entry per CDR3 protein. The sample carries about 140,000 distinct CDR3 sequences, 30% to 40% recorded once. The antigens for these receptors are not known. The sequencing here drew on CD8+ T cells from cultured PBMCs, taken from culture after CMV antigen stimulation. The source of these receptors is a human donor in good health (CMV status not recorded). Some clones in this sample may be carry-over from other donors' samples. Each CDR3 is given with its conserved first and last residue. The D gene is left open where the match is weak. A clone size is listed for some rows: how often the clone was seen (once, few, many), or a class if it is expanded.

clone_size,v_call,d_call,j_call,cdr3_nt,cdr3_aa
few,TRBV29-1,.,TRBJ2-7,TGCAGCGTTGGGGCAGGGATCACCTACGAGCAGTACTTC,CSVGAGITYEQYF
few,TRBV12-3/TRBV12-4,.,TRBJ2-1,TGTGCCAGCAGTTTAGGGCCCAATATATACAATGAGCAGTTCTTC,CASSLGPNIYNEQFF
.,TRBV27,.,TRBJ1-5,TGTGCCACGCGATTATATAGCAATCAGCCCCAGCATTTT,CATRLYSNQPQHF
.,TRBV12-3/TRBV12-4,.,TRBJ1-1,TGTGCCAGCAGTTTCGGCGACACAGCTTTCTTT,CASSFGDTAFF
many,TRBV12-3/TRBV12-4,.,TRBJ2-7,TGTGCCAGCAGTTTAGAAGGTGGCAGCTACGAGCAGTACTTC,CASSLEGGSYEQYF
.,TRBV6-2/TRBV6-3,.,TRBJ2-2,TGTGCCAGCGAGGACACTAACACCGGGGAGCTGTTTTTT,CASEDTNTGELFF
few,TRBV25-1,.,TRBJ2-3,TGTGCCAGCAGCCCGACGGGGGCGCGGACAGATACGCAGTATTTT,CASSPTGARTDTQYF
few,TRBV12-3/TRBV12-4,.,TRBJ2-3,TGTGCCAGCAGTTTTGACCCGGGAAGGGGCACAGATACGCAGTATTTT,CASSFDPGRGTDTQYF
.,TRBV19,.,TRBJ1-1,TGTGCCAGTACCGATCCCGGGACCTACACTGAAGCTTTCTTT,CASTDPGTYTEAFF
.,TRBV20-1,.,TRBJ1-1,TGCAGTGCTGGTTACCGGGACATCGTACGGAACACTGAAGCTTTCTTT,CSAGYRDIVRNTEAFF
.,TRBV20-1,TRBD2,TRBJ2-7,TGCAGTGCTAGGCTAGCGGAGCCCTACGAGCAGTACTTC,CSARLAEPYEQYF
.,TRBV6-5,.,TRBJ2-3,TGTGCCAGCAGTTACAGGGTAGCGGCAGATACGCAGTATTTT,CASSYRVAADTQYF
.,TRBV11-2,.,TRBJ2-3,TGTGCCAGCAGGGGGCTACCAGATACGCAGTATTTT,CASRGLPDTQYF
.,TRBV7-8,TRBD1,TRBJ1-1,TGTGCCAGCAGCTTGAGACAGGGTCGCTTAGAGGCTTTCTTT,CASSLRQGRLEAFF
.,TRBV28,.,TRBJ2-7,TGTGCCAGCAGCGCACCACCCTACGAGCAGTACTTC,CASSAPPYEQYF
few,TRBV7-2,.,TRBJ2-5,TGTGCCAGCAGCTTATACGGCGGGGGCAGCTTGGAGACCCAGTACTTC,CASSLYGGGSLETQYF
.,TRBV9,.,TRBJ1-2,TGTGCCAGCGGGGGCTATGGCTACACCTTC,CASGGYGYTF
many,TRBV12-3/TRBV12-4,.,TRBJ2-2,TGTGCCAGCAGCACTATTTCGGGGCCGTTGCCCGGGGAGCTGTTTTTT,CASSTISGPLPGELFF
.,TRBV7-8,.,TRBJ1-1,TGTGCCAGCAGCTTAGAAGGCTACCTGAACACTGAAGCTTTCTTT,CASSLEGYLNTEAFF
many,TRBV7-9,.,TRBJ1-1,TGTGCCAGCAGCTTAGCCCCGGGACCCGAAGCTTTCTTT,CASSLAPGPEAFF
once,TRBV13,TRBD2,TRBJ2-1,TGTGCCAGCAGCGTCGGACTAGCGCAAGAGCAGTTCTTC,CASSVGLAQEQFF
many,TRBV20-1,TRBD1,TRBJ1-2,TGCAGTGCTAGAGATTATACTGGGACAGGGATCGGCTATGGCTACACCTTC,CSARDYTGTGIGYGYTF
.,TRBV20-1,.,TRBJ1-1,TGCAGTGCTAGGTCCCGGATGAACACTGAAGCTTTCTTT,CSARSRMNTEAFF
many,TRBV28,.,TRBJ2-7,TGTGCCAGCAGTGCCCACGAAGTGAGGGACGAGCAGTACTTC,CASSAHEVRDEQYF
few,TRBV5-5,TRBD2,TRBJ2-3,TGTGCCAGCAGCTTCTACCCTAGCGGGGGGGCGCCAGATACGCAGTATTTT,CASSFYPSGGAPDTQYF
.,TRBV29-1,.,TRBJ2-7,TGCAGCGTGACCCCCGGATCATACGAGCAGTACTTC,CSVTPGSYEQYF
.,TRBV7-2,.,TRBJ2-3,TGTGCCAGCAGCCCTCTTCCAGACCACACAGATACGCAGTATTTT,CASSPLPDHTDTQYF
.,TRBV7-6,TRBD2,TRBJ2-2,TGTGCCAGCAGTTACACGGGAGGGCCCGGGGAGCTGTTTTTT,CASSYTGGPGELFF
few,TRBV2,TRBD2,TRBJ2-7,TGTGCCAGCAGTGGATACCGGGGGGCCTACGAGCAGTACTTC,CASSGYRGAYEQYF
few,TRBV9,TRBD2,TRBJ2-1,TGTGCCAGCAGCCCTAGCGGGGGGGGGACTTACAATGAGCAGTTCTTC,CASSPSGGGTYNEQFF
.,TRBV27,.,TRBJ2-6,TGTGCCAGCCAGGGGTCGGGCGGGGCCAACGTCCTGACTTTC,CASQGSGGANVLTF
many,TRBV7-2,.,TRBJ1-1,TGTGCCAGCAGACGAACCAACTCTAGAACAACTGAAGCTTTCTTT,CASRRTNSRTTEAFF
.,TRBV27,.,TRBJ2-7,TGTGCCAGCAGTTTATTGGGCAGGGCCTACGAGCAGTACTTC,CASSLLGRAYEQYF
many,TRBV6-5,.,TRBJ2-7,TGTGCCAGCAGTTACCGATTTCAGGGGGCGAGCGGGATCTACGAGCAGTACTTC,CASSYRFQGASGIYEQYF
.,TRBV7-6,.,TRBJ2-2,TGTGCCAGCAGCTTTCTACCCGGGGACGGGGAGCTGTTTTTT,CASSFLPGDGELFF
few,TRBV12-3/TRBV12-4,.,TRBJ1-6,TGTGCCAGCAGTTTATATTCTAGCTCCTATAATTCACCCCTCCACTTT,CASSLYSSSYNSPLHF
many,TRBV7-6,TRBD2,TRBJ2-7,TGTGCCAGCAGCCTTAGCGGGAGCTCCTACGAGCAGTACTTC,CASSLSGSSYEQYF
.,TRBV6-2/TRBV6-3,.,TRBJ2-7,TGTGCCAGCAGTTACGAGGAGAGCGGGCCGAGCTCCTACGAGCAGTACTTC,CASSYEESGPSSYEQYF
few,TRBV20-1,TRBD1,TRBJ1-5,TGCAGTGCGCAGGACAGGGGAGGTCAGCCCCAGCATTTT,CSAQDRGGQPQHF
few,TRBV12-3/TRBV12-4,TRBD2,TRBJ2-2,TGTGTTAGCGGGGGGCCTAACACCGGGGAGCTGTTTTTT,CVSGGPNTGELFF
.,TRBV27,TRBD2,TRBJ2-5,TGTGCCAGCAGCCTAACGATAATAGGGACTACCAAAGAGACCCAGTACTTC,CASSLTIIGTTKETQYF
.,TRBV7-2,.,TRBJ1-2,TGTGCCAGCAGCTTGTCCGAGGGCTATGGCTACACCTTC,CASSLSEGYGYTF
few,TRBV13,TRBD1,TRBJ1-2,TGTGCCAGCAGCCCTGGACAGGGAGTAGACTATGGCTACACCTTC,CASSPGQGVDYGYTF
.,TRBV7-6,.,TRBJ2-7,TGTGCCAGCAGCTTCCACCCCTACGAGCAGTACTTC,CASSFHPYEQYF
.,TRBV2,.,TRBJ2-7,TGTGCCAGCACCCGACCGGACAGCCCCTCCTACGAGCAGTACTTC,CASTRPDSPSYEQYF
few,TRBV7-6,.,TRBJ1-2,TGTGCCAGCAGCTTAGGAGGGAACGTACTATCTGGCTACACCTTC,CASSLGGNVLSGYTF
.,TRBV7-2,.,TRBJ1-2,TGTGCCAGCAGCTTAGATCCTAACTATGGCTACACCTTC,CASSLDPNYGYTF
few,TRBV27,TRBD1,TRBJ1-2,TGTGCCAGCAGCCAATCTGGCAGGGGGGGACTAGTCGGTGGCTACACCTTC,CASSQSGRGGLVGGYTF
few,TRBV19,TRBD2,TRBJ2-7,TGTGCCAGTAGTTCCGGACGGGGGGGCGCGTACGAGCAGTACTTC,CASSSGRGGAYEQYF
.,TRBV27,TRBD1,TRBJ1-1,TGTGCCAGCAGGTCCCGGACAGGGGTTGAAGCTTTCTTT,CASRSRTGVEAFF
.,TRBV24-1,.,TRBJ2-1,TGTGCCACCAGTGACGCCGACGGTTATGAGCAGTTCTTC,CATSDADGYEQFF
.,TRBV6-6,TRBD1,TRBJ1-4,TGTGCCAGCAGCTCAATTGGGACAGCATATGAAAAACTGTTTTTT,CASSSIGTAYEKLFF
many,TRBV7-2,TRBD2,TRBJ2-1,TGTGCCAGCAGCCTACTAGCGGGGCCGTACAATGAGCAGTTCTTC,CASSLLAGPYNEQFF
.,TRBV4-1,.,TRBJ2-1,TGCGCCAGCAGCCAAGACTTATCCGATGAGCAGTTCTTC,CASSQDLSDEQFF
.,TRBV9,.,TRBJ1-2,TGTGCCAGCAGCCCCCTCCGGGGGGAGGACACCTTC,CASSPLRGEDTF
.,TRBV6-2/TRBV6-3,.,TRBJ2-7,TGTGCCAGCACCACGGGACATCCCTACGAGCAGTACTTC,CASTTGHPYEQYF
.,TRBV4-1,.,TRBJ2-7,TGTGCCAGCAGCCAAGAATTTGGGGGGGCTAACTACGAGCAGTACTTC,CASSQEFGGANYEQYF